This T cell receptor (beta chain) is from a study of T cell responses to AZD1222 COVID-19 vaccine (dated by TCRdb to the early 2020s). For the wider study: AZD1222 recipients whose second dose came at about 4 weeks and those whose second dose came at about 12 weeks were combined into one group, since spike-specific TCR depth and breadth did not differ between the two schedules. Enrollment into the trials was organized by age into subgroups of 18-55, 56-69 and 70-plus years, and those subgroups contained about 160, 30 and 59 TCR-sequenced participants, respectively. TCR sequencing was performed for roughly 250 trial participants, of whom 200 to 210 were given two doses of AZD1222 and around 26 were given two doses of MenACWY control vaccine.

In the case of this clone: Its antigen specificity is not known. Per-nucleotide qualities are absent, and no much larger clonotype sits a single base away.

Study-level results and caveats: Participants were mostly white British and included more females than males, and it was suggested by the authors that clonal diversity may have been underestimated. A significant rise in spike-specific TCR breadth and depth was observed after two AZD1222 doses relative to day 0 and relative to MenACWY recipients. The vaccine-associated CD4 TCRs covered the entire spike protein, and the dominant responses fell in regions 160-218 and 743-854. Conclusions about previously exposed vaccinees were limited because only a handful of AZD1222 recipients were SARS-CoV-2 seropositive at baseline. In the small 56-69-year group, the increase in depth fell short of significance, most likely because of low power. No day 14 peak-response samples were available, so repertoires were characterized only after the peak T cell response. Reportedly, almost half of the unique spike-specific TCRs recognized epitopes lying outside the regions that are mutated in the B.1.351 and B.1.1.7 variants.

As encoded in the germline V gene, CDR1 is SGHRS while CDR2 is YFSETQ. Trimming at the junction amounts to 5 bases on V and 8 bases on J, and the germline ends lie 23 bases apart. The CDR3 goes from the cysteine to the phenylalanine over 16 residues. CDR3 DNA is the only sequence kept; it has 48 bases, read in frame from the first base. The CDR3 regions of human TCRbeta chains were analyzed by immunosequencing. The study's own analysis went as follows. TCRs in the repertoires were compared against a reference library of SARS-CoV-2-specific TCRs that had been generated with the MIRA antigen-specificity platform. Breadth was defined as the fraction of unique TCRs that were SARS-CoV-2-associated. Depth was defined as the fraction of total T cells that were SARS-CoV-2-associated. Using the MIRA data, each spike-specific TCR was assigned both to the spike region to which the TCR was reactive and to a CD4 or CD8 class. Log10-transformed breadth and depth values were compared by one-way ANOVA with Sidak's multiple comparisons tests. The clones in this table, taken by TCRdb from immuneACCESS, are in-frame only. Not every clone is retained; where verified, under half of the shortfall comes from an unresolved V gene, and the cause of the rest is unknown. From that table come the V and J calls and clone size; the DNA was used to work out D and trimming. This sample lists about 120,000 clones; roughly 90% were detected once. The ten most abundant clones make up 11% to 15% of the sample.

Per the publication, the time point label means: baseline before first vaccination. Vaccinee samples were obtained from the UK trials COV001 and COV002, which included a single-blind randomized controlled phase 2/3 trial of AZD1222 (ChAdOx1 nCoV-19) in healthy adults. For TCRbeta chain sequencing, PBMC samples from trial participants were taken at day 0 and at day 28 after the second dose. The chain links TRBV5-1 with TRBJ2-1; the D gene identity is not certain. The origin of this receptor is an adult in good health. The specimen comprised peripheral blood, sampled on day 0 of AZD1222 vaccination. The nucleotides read TGCGCCAGCAGGAGTCCTTACAAGGCGCCTGTCCATGAGCAGTTCTTC. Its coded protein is CASRSPYKAPVHEQFF.